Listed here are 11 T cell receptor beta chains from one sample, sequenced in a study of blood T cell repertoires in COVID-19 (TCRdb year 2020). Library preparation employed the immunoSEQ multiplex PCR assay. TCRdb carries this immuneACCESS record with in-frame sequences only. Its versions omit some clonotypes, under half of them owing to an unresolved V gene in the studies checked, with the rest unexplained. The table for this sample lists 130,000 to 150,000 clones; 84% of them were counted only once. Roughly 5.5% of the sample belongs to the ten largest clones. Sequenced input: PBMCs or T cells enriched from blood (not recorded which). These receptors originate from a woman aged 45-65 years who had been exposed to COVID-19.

This chain's CDR3 is CASSQGGRYLNTEAFF. The DNA of the CDR3 is TGTGCCAGCAGTCAAGGGGGCAGGTATTTGAACACTGAAGCTTTCTTT. The V call is TRBV6-1, the J call TRBJ1-1; TRBD1 agrees at 7 bases. V lost 5 bases, J lost 0 bases, and 9 bases stayed unmatched. CDR3 length equals 16 residues. Germline V gene lookup returns CDR1 MNHNS and CDR2 SASEGT.

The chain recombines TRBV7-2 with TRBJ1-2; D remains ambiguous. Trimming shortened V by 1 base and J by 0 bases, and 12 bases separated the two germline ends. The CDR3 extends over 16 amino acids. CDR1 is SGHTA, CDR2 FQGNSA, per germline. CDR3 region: CASSLVIPDTNYGYTF. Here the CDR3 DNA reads TGTGCCAGCAGCTTAGTCATCCCAGATACTAACTATGGCTACACCTTC.

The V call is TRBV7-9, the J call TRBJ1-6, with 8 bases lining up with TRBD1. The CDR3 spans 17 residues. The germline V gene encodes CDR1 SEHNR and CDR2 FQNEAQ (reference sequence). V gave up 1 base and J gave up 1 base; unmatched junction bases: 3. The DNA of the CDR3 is TGTGCCAGCAGCTTAGTGACAGGGGCGTCCTATAATTCACCCCTCCACTTT. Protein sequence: CASSLVTGASYNSPLHF.

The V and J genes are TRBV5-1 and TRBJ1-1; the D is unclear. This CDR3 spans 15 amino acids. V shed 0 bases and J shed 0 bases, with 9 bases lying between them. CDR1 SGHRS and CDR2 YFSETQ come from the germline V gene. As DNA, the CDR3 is TGCGCCAGCAGCTTGGACAGCCGGATGAACACTGAAGCTTTCTTT. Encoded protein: CASSLDSRMNTEAFF.

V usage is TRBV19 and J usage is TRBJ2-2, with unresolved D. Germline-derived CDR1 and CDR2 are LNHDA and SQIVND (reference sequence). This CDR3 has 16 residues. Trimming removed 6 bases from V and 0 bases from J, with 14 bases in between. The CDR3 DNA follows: TGTGCCAGTAGCCCACGTTTAAGCTCGAACACCGGGGAGCTGTTTTTT. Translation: CASSPRLSSNTGELFF.

In DNA, the CDR3 is TGTGCCAGCAGTTTTCGGGAGACCCAGTACTTC. This codes for CASSFRETQYF. This chain connects TRBV12-3 or TRBV12-4 to TRBJ2-5, with unresolved D. V lost 3 bases, J lost 5 bases, and 4 bases lay in between. The CDR3 has 11 residues.

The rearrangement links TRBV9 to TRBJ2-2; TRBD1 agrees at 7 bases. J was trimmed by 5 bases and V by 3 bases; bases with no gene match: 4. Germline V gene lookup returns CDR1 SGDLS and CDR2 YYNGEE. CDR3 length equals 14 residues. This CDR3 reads CASSATGWTGELFF. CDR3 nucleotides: TGTGCCAGCAGCGCGACAGGGTGGACCGGGGAGCTGTTTTTT.

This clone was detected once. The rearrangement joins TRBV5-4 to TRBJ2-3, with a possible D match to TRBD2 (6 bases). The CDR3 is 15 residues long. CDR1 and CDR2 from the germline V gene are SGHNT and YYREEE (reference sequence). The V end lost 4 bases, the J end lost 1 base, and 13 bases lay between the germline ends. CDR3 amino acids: CASSAPGLGTDTQYF. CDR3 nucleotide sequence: TGTGCCAGCAGCGCTCCGGGACTTGGCACAGATACGCAGTATTTT.

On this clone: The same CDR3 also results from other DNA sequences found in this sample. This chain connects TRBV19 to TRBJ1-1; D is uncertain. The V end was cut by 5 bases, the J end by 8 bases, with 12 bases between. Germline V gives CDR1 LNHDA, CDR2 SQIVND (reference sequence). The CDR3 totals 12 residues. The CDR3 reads CASSPRTGEAFF. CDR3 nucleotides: TGTGCCAGTAGTCCTCGGACGGGAGAAGCTTTCTTT.

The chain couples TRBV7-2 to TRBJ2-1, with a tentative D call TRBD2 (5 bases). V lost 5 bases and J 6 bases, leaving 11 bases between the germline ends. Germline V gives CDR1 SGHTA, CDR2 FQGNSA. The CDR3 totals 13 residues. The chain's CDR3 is CASSTRGGNEQFF. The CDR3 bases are TGTGCCAGCAGCACTAGAGGAGGCAATGAGCAGTTCTTC. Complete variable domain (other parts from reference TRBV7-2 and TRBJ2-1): GAGVSQSPSNKVTEKGKDVELRCDPISGHTALYWYRQSLGQGLEFLIYFQGNSAPDKSGLPSDRFSAERTGGSVSTLTIQRTQQEDSAVYLCASSTRGGNEQFFGPGTRLTVL.

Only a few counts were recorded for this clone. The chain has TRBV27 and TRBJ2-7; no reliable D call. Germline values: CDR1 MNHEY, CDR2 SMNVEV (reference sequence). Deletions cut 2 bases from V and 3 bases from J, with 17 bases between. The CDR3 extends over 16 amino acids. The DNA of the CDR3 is TGTGCCAGCAGTTTAGACTCCGGAAACATGGGCTACGAGCAGTACTTC. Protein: CASSLDSGNMGYEQYF.